Listed below are T cell receptor beta chains from one sample, sequenced in a study of Graves' ophthalmopathy and Graves' hyperthyroidism. TCRdb re-called the multiplex PCR reads through MiXCR, storing one row per CDR3 protein. Of 300,000 to 450,000 distinct CDR3 sequences listed, 17% were seen once; the top ten hold roughly 2.4%. Sequenced sample: peripheral blood. These receptors all come from an adult woman with stable Graves' hyperthyroidism. Each CDR3 is given without its conserved first and last residue.

v_gene	j_gene	CDR3aa
TRBV12-5	TRBJ2-7	ASGLAPTSSYEQY
TRBV28	TRBJ1-6	ASRRRDVRSPPLH
TRBV28	TRBJ1-5	ASSWFRENNQPQH
TRBV29-1	TRBJ1-1	SVNRGGNTEAF
TRBV20-1	TRBJ2-7	SASMGSGDSYEQY
TRBV6-5	TRBJ1-6	ASSSTGPEGSSLH
TRBV6-2/TRBV6-3	TRBJ2-5	ASSYRRSQETQY
TRBV12-3/TRBV12-4	TRBJ2-7	ASSFTAGRSSYEQY
TRBV29-1	TRBJ2-7	SVAPGLAHEQY
TRBV30	TRBJ2-7	AWSSTGYEQY
TRBV14	TRBJ1-2	ASSRGKPYGYT
TRBV6-2/TRBV6-3	TRBJ1-5	ATSRTGFQPQH
TRBV12-3/TRBV12-4	TRBJ1-1	ASREPGGPTNTEAF
TRBV11-2	TRBJ2-5	ASSLELGSWETQY
TRBV6-5	TRBJ2-7	ASSYGLAGSSYEQY
TRBV29-1	TRBJ1-2	SVAADSSDGYT
TRBV7-3	TRBJ2-2	ASSSHTAGELF
TRBV7-2	TRBJ1-5	ASSYFQGNQPQH
TRBV7-2	TRBJ2-7	ASSLAPPDSAYEQY
TRBV9	TRBJ1-1	ASSVGEGSEAF
TRBV18	TRBJ2-5	ASSPTTAIQETQY
TRBV11-2	TRBJ1-1	ASSLWAGVTEAF
TRBV12-5	TRBJ2-7	ASGFSRGLAGPHYEQY
TRBV28	TRBJ1-3	ASSLLRISGNTIY
TRBV11-2	TRBJ2-7	ASSFSTALLAGVPYEQY
TRBV5-1	TRBJ2-5	ASSDTGSTRTQY
TRBV28	TRBJ2-6	ASSTGTLISGANVLT
TRBV27	TRBJ1-2	ASSFPGGGYT
TRBV12-3/TRBV12-4	TRBJ1-2	ASSLQGSGYT
TRBV27	TRBJ2-2	ASSFGRALGELF
TRBV6-5	TRBJ2-2	ASSYLQNTGELF
TRBV18	TRBJ2-7	ASSPTIHAGTGANEQY
TRBV7-2	TRBJ2-5	ASSSPGGGTQY
TRBV7-2	TRBJ2-4	ASSGQAKNIQY
TRBV12-5	TRBJ2-5	ASRGRDRDGETQY
TRBV20-1	TRBJ2-7	SAIISSGRSSYEQY
TRBV9	TRBJ2-7	ASSVQGSSYEQY
TRBV7-6	TRBJ2-2	ASSLHQGEDTGELF
TRBV28	TRBJ2-5	ASSPLARDGETQY
TRBV12-3/TRBV12-4	TRBJ2-5	ASSLDGAGQETQY
TRBV12-3/TRBV12-4	TRBJ1-1	ASIEGDLNTEAF
TRBV27	TRBJ2-7	ASSSPLLGTYEQY
TRBV15	TRBJ2-7	ATSRVLAGKGYEQY
TRBV20-1	TRBJ1-5	SARNYKIPDEPQH
TRBV15	TRBJ2-7	ATSRRQKPYEQY
TRBV10-3	TRBJ1-1	AVTGAQMNTEAF